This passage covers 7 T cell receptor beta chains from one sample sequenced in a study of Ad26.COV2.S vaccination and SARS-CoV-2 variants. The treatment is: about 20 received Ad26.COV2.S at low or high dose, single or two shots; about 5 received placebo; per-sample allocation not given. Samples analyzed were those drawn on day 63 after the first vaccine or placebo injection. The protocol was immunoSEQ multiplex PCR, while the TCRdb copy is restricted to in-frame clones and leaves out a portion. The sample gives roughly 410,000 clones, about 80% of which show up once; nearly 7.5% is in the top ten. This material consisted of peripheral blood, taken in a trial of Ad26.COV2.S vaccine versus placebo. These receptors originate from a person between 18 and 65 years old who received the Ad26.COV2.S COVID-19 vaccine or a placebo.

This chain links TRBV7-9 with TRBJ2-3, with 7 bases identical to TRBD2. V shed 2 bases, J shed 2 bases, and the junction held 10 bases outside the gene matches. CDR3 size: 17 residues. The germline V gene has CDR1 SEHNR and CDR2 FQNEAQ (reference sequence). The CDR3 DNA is TGTGCCAGCAGCTTAATAGATTGGAGCGGGAACACAGATACGCAGTATTTT. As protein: CASSLIDWSGNTDTQYF.

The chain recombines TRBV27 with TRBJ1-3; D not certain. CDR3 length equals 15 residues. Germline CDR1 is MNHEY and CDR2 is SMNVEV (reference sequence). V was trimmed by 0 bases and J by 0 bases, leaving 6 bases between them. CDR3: CASSLSFRSGNTIYF. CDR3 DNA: TGTGCCAGCAGTTTATCGTTCCGCTCTGGAAACACCATATATTTT.

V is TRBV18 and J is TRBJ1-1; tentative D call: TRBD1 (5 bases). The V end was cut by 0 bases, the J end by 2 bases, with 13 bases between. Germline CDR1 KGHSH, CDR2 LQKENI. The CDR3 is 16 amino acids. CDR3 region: CASSPPRGHLNTEAFF. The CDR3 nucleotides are TGTGCCAGCTCACCACCGAGAGGACACCTAAACACTGAAGCTTTCTTT.

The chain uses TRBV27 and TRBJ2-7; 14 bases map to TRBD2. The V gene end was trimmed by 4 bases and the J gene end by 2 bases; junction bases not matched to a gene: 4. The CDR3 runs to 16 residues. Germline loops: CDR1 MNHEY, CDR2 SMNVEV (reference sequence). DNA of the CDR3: TGTGCCAGCAGTTCTCGGACTAGCGGGGGGACCTACGAGCAGTACTTC. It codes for CASSSRTSGGTYEQYF.

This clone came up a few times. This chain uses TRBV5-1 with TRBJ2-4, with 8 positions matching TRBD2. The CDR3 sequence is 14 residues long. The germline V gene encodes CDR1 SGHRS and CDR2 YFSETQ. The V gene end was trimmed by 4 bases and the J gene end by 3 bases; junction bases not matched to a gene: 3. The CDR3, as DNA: TGCGCCAGCAGCCCCGGGACTAGCAAAAACATTCAGTACTTC. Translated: CASSPGTSKNIQYF.

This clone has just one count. CDR3 region: CASSLSGGANTGELFF. The CDR3, as DNA: TGTGCCAGCAGTTTGTCCGGGGGCGCGAACACCGGGGAGCTGTTTTTT. The rearrangement uses TRBV27 and TRBJ2-2, with D possibly being TRBD1 or TRBD2 (6 bases each). V shed 3 bases and J shed 0 bases, with 11 bases lying between them. This CDR3 is 16 amino acids long. Germline loops: CDR1 MNHEY, CDR2 SMNVEV (reference sequence).

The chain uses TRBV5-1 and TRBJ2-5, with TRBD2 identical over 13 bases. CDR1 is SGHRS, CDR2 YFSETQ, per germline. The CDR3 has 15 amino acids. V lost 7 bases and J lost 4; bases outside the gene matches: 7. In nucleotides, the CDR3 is TGCGCCAGCGGCGGACTAGCGGGAGAGGGAGAGACCCAGTACTTC. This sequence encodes CASGGLAGEGETQYF.